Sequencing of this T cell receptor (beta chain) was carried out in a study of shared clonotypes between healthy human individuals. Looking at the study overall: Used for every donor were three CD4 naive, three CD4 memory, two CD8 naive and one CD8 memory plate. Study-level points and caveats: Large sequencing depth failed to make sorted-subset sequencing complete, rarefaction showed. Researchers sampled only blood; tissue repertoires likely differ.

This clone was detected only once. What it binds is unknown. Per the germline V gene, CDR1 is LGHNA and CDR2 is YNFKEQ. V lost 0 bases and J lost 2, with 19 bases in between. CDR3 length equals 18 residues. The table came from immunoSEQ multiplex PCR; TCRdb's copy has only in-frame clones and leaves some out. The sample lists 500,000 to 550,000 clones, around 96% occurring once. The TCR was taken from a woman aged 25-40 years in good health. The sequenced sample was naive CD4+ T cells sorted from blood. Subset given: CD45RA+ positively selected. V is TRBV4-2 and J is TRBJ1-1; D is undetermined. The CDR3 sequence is CASSQDQSAAGSNTEAFF. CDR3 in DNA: TGTGCCAGCAGCCAAGATCAATCCGCGGCAGGATCTAACACTGAAGCTTTCTTT.